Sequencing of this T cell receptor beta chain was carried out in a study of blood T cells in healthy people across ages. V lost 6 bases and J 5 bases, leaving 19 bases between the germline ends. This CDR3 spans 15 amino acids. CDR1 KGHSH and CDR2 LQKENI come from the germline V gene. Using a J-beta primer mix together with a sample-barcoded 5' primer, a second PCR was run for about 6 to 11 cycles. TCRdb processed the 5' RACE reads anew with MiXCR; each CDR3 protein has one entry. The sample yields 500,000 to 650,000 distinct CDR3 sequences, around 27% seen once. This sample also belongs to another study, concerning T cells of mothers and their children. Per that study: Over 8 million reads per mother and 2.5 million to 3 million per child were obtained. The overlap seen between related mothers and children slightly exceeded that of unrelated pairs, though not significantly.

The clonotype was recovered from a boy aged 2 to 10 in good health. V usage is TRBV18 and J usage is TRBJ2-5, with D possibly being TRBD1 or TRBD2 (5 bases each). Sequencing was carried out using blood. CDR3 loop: CASSPRDATGETQYF. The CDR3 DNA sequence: TGTGCCAGCTCCCCCCGGGACGCCACCGGGGAGACCCAGTACTTC. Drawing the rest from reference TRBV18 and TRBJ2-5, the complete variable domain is NAGVMQNPRHLVRRRGQEARLRCSPMKGHSHVYWYRQLPEEGLKFMVYLQKENIIDESGMPKERFSAEFPKEGPSILRIQQVVRGDSAAYFCASSPRDATGETQYFGPGTRLLVL.